Described below is a single T cell receptor beta chain sequence and its context. Repertoires were generated with immunoSEQ multiplex PCR, while TCRdb's copy carries only in-frame clones and drops some. This table has 1.5 million to 2.5 million clones, about 95% appearing once. Naive CD8 cells, CD45RO-negative and positively selected for CCR7, excluded terminally differentiated effector memory CD45RA+ cells. This entry is derived from a study of shared clonotypes between healthy human individuals. The ends lost 10 bases at V and 3 bases at J; junction bases unmatched: 12. Germline CDR1 ENHRY, CDR2 SYGVKD. The CDR3 runs 15 residues.

The specimen was naive CD8+ T cells sorted from blood. The V call is TRBV10-3, the J call TRBJ1-2; 9 nucleotides line up with TRBD1. This TCR was recovered from a man younger than 35 in good health. The CDR3 coding sequence is TGTGCCACCGTGGGCGTACGGGACAGGGACTATGGCTACACCTTC. Translation: CATVGVRDRDYGYTF.